The 10 T cell receptor beta chains presented below share a single source sample, sequenced in a study of tumor-infiltrating lymphocytes in oesophageal squamous cell carcinoma. TCRdb processed the PCR reads anew with MiXCR; each CDR3 protein has one entry. The sample lists roughly 20,000 distinct CDR3 sequences, 39% seen once, with roughly a fifth in the top ten. Specimen: esophageal tumor tissue. These receptors were taken from a male donor with esophageal squamous cell carcinoma.

This clonotype was recorded many times. This chain uses TRBV19 with TRBJ2-7; 9 nucleotides agree with TRBD1. This CDR3 is built from 18 residues. Germline V gene sequence: CDR1 LNHDA, CDR2 SQIVND (reference sequence). The junction had 18 bases not matched to a gene; V was cut back by 6 bases and J by 3 bases. CDR3: CASSSVLPGTGKFYEQYF. The CDR3, as DNA: TGTGCCAGTAGCTCCGTGCTTCCCGGGACAGGGAAATTCTACGAGCAGTACTTC.

The V call is TRBV2, the J call TRBJ2-7; D remains ambiguous. The DNA end favors TRBJ2-1, so the J call may be wrong. CDR3 length: 15 amino acids. Germline values: CDR1 SNHLY, CDR2 FYNNEI. The CDR3 region is CASSESVSSYNEQFF. The DNA of the CDR3 is TGTGCCAGCAGTGAAAGCGTAAGCTCCTACAATGAGCAGTTCTTC.

This clonotype was counted between two and nine times. The chain uses TRBV15 and TRBJ2-1; TRBD2 agrees at 11 bases. Germline lookup yields CDR1 LNHNV and CDR2 YYDKDF (reference sequence). V was pared by 2 bases and J by 4 bases, with 4 bases of the junction left unmatched. The CDR3 loop spans 16 amino acids. The CDR3 reads CATSRSGTSGYNEQFF. CDR3 DNA sequence: TGTGCCACCAGCAGATCCGGGACTAGCGGATACAATGAGCAGTTCTTC.

The chain combines TRBV28 with TRBJ1-1, with D uncertain. From germline, CDR1 is MDHEN and CDR2 SYDVKM. V lost 3 bases, J lost 7 bases, and 9 bases lay in between. The CDR3 totals 12 residues. CDR3 residues: CASSFQRFEAFF. CDR3 sequence (DNA): TGTGCCAGCAGTTTTCAGAGATTTGAAGCTTTCTTT. The full variable domain, its missing parts supplied by reference TRBV28 and TRBJ1-1, is DVKVTQSSRYLVKRTGEKVFLECVQDMDHENMFWYRQDPGLGLRLIYFSYDVKMKEKGDIPEGYSVSREKKERFSLILESASTNQTSMYLCASSFQRFEAFFGQGTRLTVV.

V and J are TRBV5-6 and TRBJ2-3; perhaps TRBD1 as D (6 bases). The J call could be wrong; TRBJ1-1 is a better fit for the DNA end. CDR1 and CDR2 (germline): SGHDT, YYEEEE. This CDR3 is built from 16 residues. As DNA, the CDR3 is TGTGCCAGCAGTATCTACAGGGCCTGGAAGAACACTGAAGCTTTCTTT. It translates to CASSIYRAWKNTEAFF.

The V gene is TRBV6-6, the J gene TRBJ2-5; 8 bases fit TRBD1. This CDR3 spans 14 amino acids. Germline CDR1 reads MNHNY; CDR2 reads SVGAGI (reference sequence). With 2 bases clipped from V and 11 bases from J, the junction kept 10 bases outside the gene matches. The CDR3 reads CASSYGQGGGEQYF. The CDR3 coding sequence is TGTGCCAGCAGTTACGGACAGGGCGGCGGTGAGCAGTACTTC.

The chain uses TRBV5-1 and TRBJ1-1; 7 nucleotides match TRBD1. This CDR3 spans 14 amino acids. The germline V gene has CDR1 SGHRS and CDR2 YFSETQ. V was clipped by 3 bases and J by 5 bases; unmatched bases: 7. The CDR3 nucleotides are TGCGCCAGCAGCTGGAGGGGGCGAGGTACTGAAGCTTTCTTT. Encoded protein: CASSWRGRGTEAFF.

J is TRBJ2-5 and V is TRBV5-6; the D is unclear. The J call is in doubt because the DNA end fits TRBJ2-1 better. The CDR3 runs 11 residues. Per the germline V gene, CDR1 is SGHDT and CDR2 is YYEEEE. In DNA, the CDR3 is TGTGCCAGCAGCCTAGACCACGAGCAGTTCTTC. It codes for CASSLDHEQFF.

This clonotype was counted a few times. The chain employs TRBV19 and TRBJ1-2, with 9 nucleotides matching TRBD1. This CDR3 is 13 amino acids long. Germline V gene sequence: CDR1 LNHDA, CDR2 SQIVND (reference sequence). Trimming took 9 bases from V and 8 from J; bases not matched to a gene: 10. CDR3 bases: TGTGCCAGGGGGTGGGACAGGGTGCAAGGCTACACCTTC. Amino acids: CARGWDRVQGYTF.

The V and J genes are TRBV12-3 or TRBV12-4 and TRBJ2-2, with 8 nucleotides matching TRBD1. Trimming at V came to 4 bases and at J to 6 bases, leaving 10 bases not matched to a gene. The CDR3 covers 16 residues. CDR3 nucleotide sequence: TGTGCCAGCAGTTGGACTCCAGGGGGCCTGGCCGGGGAGCTGTTTTTT. Protein sequence: CASSWTPGGLAGELFF.